This T cell receptor (beta chain) was identified during a study of T cells after posttransplantation cyclophosphamide (dated by TCRdb to 2016 to 2017). With respect to the entire study: T cell repertoire reconstitution was tracked by TRB sequencing after myeloablative bone marrow transplantation in which posttransplantation cyclophosphamide was used as GVHD prophylaxis. Samples from some 33 PTCy-treated patients and 15 to 20 related bone marrow donors of those patients were subjected to antigen receptor sequencing. Blood from all 35 or so PTCy patients who had 1-year posttransplant specimens underwent TRB sequencing. In 3 patients, up to 3 additional blood samples taken between 2 and 5.2 years after transplant also underwent TRB sequencing, as did pretransplant blood from a handful of patients. Because TRA and TRB clonality were tightly correlated in 9 samples, subsequent TCR analyses were focused on TRB only. Public TRB sequences were compared against a database of over 3,500 sequences linked to responses to pathogens, tumor antigens, self-antigens and alloantigens.

TRB sequencing used genomic DNA with the immunoSEQ assay at survey resolution or the hsTCRB kit. As for the original processing: The immunoSEQ software handled the initial read processing, while the LymphoSeq R package was used for the repertoire analyses. Clonality was calculated as 1 minus normalized Shannon entropy, and the Gini coefficient was also calculated for each TRB dataset. Phenotypes of unsorted samples were inferred by mapping TRB sequences from sorted subsets of the recipient or donor onto unsorted samples of the same recipient. TCRdb retrieved this table from immuneACCESS and kept in-frame rearrangements only. Not all clones are present; in checked studies, unresolved V genes account for under half, and no reason is known for the remainder. V and J calls plus clone size are reproduced from that table; the DNA served to infer D and trimming. The sample counts around 8,700 clones, each observed more than once. The ten largest clones capture 5.5% to 7.5% of the sample.

Here is what the overall study found, with its caveats: The TRB repertoires of T cells infiltrating skin or GI tract showed only limited overlap with the TRB repertoires of T cells in blood. Across the 45 to 55 patients, TRB clonality was highly associated with recipient CMV seropositivity and CMV reactivation, and diversity with PTCy was similar to that in the CNI/methotrexate controls. At 1-2 months, donor-recipient similarity was low but rose over the first year, and the later blood repertoires were often dominated by donor CD8+ memory clones.

Reading from cysteine to phenylalanine, the CDR3 counts 14 amino acids. The sequence is cut down to CDR3 DNA, 42 bases in frame from base 1. V and J are truncated by 1 base and 2 bases respectively, leaving an intervening sequence of 8 bases. For CDR1 and CDR2, the germline V gene lists SGDLS and YYNGEE. What the treatment or condition label conveys for this sample: high-dose cyclophosphamide on days +3 and +4 as single-agent GVHD prophylaxis. Busulfan and fludarabine conditioning, a related or unrelated marrow graft, and cyclophosphamide on days +3 and +4 were given to PTCy patients. The PTCy-treated patients were drawn from a prospective, multi-institutional clinical trial. Mononuclear cells from peripheral blood and bone marrow were separated by Ficoll-Hypaque density centrifugation and then cryopreserved. This clone was counted ten times or more. Its antigen is still unknown. Per-base quality was not reported, and no clone a single base away is much larger than it.

The sequence came from a male patient in his thirties who received an allogeneic stem cell transplant from an unrelated donor, was CMV-positive, and had acute and chronic GVHD. After a transplant, some T cells may be the graft donor's own cells. The chain is assembled from TRBV9 and TRBJ2-3, with no confidently assigned D gene. The sample was PBMCs, taken after an allogeneic stem cell transplant with post-transplant cyclophosphamide. The CDR3: CASSVRHTTDTQYF. The sequence in DNA is TGTGCCAGCAGCGTAAGGCACACCACAGATACGCAGTATTTT.